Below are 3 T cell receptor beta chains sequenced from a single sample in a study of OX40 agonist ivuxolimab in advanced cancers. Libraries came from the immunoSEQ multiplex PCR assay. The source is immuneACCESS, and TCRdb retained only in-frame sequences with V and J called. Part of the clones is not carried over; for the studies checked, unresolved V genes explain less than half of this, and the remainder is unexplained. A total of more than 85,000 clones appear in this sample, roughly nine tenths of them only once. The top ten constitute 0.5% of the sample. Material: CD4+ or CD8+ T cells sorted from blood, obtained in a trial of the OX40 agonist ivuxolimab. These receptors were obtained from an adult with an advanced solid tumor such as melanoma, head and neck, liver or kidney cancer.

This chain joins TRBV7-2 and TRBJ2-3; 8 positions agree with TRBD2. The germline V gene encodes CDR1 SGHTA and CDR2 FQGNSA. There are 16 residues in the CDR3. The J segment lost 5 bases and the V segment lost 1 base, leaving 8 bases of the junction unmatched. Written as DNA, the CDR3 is TGTGCCAGCAGCTTAGTCGGGGGGGGGCCTGGAGATACGCAGTATTTT. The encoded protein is CASSLVGGGPGDTQYF.

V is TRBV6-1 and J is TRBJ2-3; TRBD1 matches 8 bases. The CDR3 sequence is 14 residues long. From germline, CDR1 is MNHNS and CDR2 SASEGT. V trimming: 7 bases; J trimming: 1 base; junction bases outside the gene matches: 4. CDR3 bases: TGTGCCAGCACCGACAGGGGCCGCACAGATACGCAGTATTTT. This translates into CASTDRGRTDTQYF.

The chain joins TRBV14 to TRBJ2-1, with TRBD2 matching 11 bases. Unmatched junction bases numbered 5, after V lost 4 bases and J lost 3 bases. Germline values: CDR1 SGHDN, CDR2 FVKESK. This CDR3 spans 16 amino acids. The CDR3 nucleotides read TGTGCCAGCAGCCCCCCCCTAGCGGGGGGCTACAATGAGCAGTTCTTC. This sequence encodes CASSPPLAGGYNEQFF.